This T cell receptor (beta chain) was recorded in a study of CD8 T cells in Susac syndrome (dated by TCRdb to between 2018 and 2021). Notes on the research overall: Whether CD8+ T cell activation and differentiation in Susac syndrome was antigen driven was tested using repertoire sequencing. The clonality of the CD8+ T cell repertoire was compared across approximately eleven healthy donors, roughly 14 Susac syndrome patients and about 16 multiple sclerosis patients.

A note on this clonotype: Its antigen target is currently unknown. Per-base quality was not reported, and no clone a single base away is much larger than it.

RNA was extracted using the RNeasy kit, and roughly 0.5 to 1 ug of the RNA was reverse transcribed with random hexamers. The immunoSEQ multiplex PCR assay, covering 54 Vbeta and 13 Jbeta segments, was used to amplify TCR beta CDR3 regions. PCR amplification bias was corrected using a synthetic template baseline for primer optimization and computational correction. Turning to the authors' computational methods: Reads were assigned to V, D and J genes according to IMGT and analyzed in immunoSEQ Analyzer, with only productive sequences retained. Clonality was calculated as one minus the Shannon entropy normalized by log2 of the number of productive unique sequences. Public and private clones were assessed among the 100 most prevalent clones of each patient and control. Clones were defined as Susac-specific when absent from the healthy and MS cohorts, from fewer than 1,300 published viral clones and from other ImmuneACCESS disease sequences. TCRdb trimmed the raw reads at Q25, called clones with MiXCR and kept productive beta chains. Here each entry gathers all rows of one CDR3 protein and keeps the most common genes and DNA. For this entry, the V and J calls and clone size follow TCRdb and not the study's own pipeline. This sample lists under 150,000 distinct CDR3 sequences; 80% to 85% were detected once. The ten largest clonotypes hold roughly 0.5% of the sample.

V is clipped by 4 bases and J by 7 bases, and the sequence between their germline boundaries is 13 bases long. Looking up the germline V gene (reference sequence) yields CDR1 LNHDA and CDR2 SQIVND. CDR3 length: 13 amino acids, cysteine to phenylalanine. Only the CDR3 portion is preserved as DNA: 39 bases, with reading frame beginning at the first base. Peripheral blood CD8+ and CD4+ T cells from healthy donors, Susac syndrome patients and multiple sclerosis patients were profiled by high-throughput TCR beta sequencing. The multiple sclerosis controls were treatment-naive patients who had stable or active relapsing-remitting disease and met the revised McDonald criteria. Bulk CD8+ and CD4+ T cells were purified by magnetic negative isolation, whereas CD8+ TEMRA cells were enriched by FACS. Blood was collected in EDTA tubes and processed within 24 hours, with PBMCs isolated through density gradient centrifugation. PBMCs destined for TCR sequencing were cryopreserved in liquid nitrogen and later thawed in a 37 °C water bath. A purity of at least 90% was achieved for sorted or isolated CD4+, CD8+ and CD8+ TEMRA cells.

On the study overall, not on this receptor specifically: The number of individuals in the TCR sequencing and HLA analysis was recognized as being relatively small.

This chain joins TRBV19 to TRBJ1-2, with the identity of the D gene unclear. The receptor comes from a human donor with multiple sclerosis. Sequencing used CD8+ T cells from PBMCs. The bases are TGTGCCAGTAGTACTGGGCTATTCGCTGGCTACACCTTC. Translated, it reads CASSTGLFAGYTF.